This T cell receptor (beta chain) is from a study of cytomegalovirus exposure and HLA in healthy donors. Points from the study as a whole: When analyzed later, a missense DCLRE1C variant was found to be linked to TCR beta V- and J-gene trimming.

With 60 Vbeta and 13 Jbeta primers, the PCR was carried out. This table comes from immunoSEQ multiplex PCR, and its TCRdb copy is limited to in-frame clones, with some not included. In all, the sample yields tens of thousands of clones. Germline-derived CDR1 and CDR2 are MNHEY and SVGAGI. The CDR3 covers 14 residues. Between the trimmed V and J ends, which lost 8 bases and 10 bases, there was a span of 18 bases. A remark on this clone: Its antigen remains unknown.

The specimen sequenced was PBMCs. This chain links TRBV6-5 with TRBJ1-6; a weak D match, TRBD1 (5 bases). This sequence was found in a male donor in good health and CMV-seronegative. The CDR3 is CASRRDGGGSPLHF. The CDR3 DNA is TGTGCCAGCCGAAGGGACGGCGGAGGGTCACCCCTCCACTTT.